What follows are 27 T cell receptor beta chains derived from one specimen sequenced in a study of early T cells in non-severe SARS-CoV-2 infection. One entry per CDR3 protein, called by TCRdb with MiXCR from the 5' RACE reads. The top ten clones hold around 20% of a sample with some 59,000 distinct CDR3 sequences, around 8.5% of them seen once. The sequenced material came from whole blood. The source of these receptors is an adult who was a healthcare worker with PCR-confirmed SARS-CoV-2 infection or an uninfected control (not recorded which).

This clonotype was seen at least ten times. The chain is built from TRBV2 and TRBJ2-1; D not resolved. Per the germline V gene, CDR1 is SNHLY and CDR2 is FYNNEI. V lost 8 bases to trimming and J lost 1 base, with 9 bases between them. CDR3 size: 13 residues. The CDR3 reads CASDTLSYNEQFF. Written as DNA, the CDR3 is TGTGCCAGCGATACCCTGTCCTACAATGAGCAGTTCTTC.

This clonotype was counted between two and nine times. The chain employs TRBV7-8 and TRBJ1-6, with unresolved D. The CDR3 contains 13 residues. The germline V and J ends were trimmed by 5 bases and 8 bases, with 10 bases remaining between them. The V gene's germline CDR1 is SGHVS and CDR2 FQNEAQ. In DNA form, the CDR3 reads TGTGCCAGCAGCGGCCGTTCTGATTCACCCCTCCACTTT. This translates into CASSGRSDSPLHF.

This clonotype was counted ten times or more. This chain links TRBV6-2 or TRBV6-3 with TRBJ1-1; D uncertain. The V and J ends lost 4 bases and 4 bases respectively, with 7 bases between them. The CDR3 has 12 residues. Germline V gives CDR1 MNHEY, CDR2 SVGEGT. The CDR3 loop is CASSSVGTEAFF. In nucleotides, the CDR3 is TGTGCCAGCAGTTCTGTGGGCACTGAAGCTTTCTTT.

This clonotype has more than one count but fewer than ten. J is TRBJ2-7 and V is TRBV15; 7 nucleotides line up with TRBD1. V shed 1 base and J 3 bases; nucleotides not matched to a gene: 3. The germline gives CDR1 LNHNV, CDR2 YYDKDF (reference sequence). CDR3 length equals 14 residues. The CDR3 loop reads CATSRAGQYYEQYF. The CDR3 DNA follows: TGTGCCACCAGCAGAGCGGGACAGTACTACGAGCAGTACTTC.

The table lists this clonotype with many counts. The CDR3 sequence is CASSQQGGILDGYTF. CDR3 in DNA: TGTGCCAGCAGCCAACAGGGGGGGATTCTTGATGGCTACACCTTC. The chain carries TRBV9 and TRBJ1-2; 8 bases fit TRBD1. Germline CDR1 and CDR2: SGDLS and YYNGEE. This CDR3 has 15 residues. V dropped 4 bases and J dropped 6; count of bases not matched to a gene: 11.

In this sample, this clonotype turned up many times. V gene TRBV5-1 combines with J gene TRBJ1-2; D remains unclear. Trimming removed 0 bases from V and 4 bases from J, with 10 bases in between. CDR1 and CDR2 from the germline V gene are SGHRS and YFSETQ. CDR3 length: 14 residues. The CDR3 sequence is CASSLDRPSYGYTF. The CDR3 nucleotides are TGCGCCAGCAGCTTGGATCGGCCGTCCTATGGCTACACCTTC.

The chain recombines TRBV29-1 with TRBJ2-5; no clear D gene. V was trimmed by 3 bases and J by 1 base, leaving 6 bases between them. Germline CDR1 SQVTM, CDR2 ANQGSEA. The CDR3 runs to 12 residues. CDR3 amino acids: CSVDKAQETQYF. CDR3 nucleotide sequence: TGCAGCGTTGATAAGGCCCAAGAGACCCAGTACTTC.

This clonotype was seen more than once but under ten times. V is TRBV19 and J is TRBJ1-4; 7 bases agree with TRBD1. With V trimmed by 6 bases and J by 4 bases, 8 bases remained unmatched. Per germline, CDR1 LNHDA and CDR2 SQIVND (reference sequence). The CDR3 loop spans 15 amino acids. CDR3 in amino acids: CASRAGGTDNEKLFF. CDR3 coding DNA: TGTGCCAGTAGAGCCGGGGGGACAGATAATGAAAAACTGTTTTTT. The full variable domain, its missing parts supplied by reference TRBV19 and TRBJ1-4, is DGGITQSPKYLFRKEGQNVTLSCEQNLNHDAMYWYRQDPGQGLRLIYYSQIVNDFQKGDIAEGYSVSREKKESFPLTVTSAQKNPTAFYLCASRAGGTDNEKLFFGSGTQLSVL.

In this sample, this clonotype turned up many times. Written as DNA, the CDR3 is TGTGCCAGCAGTCTAGGGTCAAACTATGGCTACACCTTC. The encoded protein is CASSLGSNYGYTF. The chain couples TRBV12-3 or TRBV12-4 to TRBJ1-2, with D uncertain. V was clipped by 5 bases and J by 2 bases, with 9 bases between them. CDR3 length equals 13 residues.

This clonotype was recorded at least ten times. This chain links TRBV2 with TRBJ2-2; no clear D. The V gene lost 6 bases and the J gene lost 1 base, with 15 bases spanning the gap. Per germline, CDR1 SNHLY and CDR2 FYNNEI. The CDR3 spans 16 residues. The DNA for the CDR3 is TGTGCCAGCAGCGTAGGGCTATCAAGGAACACCGGGGAGCTGTTTTTT. Residues: CASSVGLSRNTGELFF. Based on the CDR3 plus reference TRBV2 and TRBJ2-2, the full variable domain is EPEVTQTPSHQVTQMGQEVILRCVPISNHLYFYWYRQILGQKVEFLVSFYNNEISEKSEIFDDQFSVERPDGSNFTLKIRSTKLEDSAMYFCASSVGLSRNTGELFFGEGSRLTVL.

A few counts support this clonotype. The chain employs TRBV10-2 and TRBJ1-1; D is uncertain. This CDR3 has 11 residues. Trimming took 8 bases from V and 4 from J, leaving 8 bases between them. Per the germline V gene, CDR1 is WSHSY and CDR2 is SAAADI. This CDR3 is CASRAFTEAFF. CDR3 nucleotides: TGCGCCAGCCGAGCCTTCACTGAAGCTTTCTTT.

This clonotype was observed a handful of times. The chain carries TRBV18 and TRBJ1-5, with D tentatively TRBD1 (6 bases). V lost 4 bases and J lost 7, with 11 bases in between. There are 13 residues in the CDR3. Germline V gene sequence: CDR1 KGHSH, CDR2 LQKENI. Here the CDR3 reads CASSRGAGQPQHF. In DNA, the CDR3 is TGTGCCAGCTCACGGGGGGCGGGACAGCCCCAGCATTTT.

This chain links TRBV18 with TRBJ1-2, with D possibly TRBD1 on 6 matching bases. The germline V gene has CDR1 KGHSH and CDR2 LQKENI. The CDR3 runs 15 residues. V lost 3 bases and J lost 1, with 12 bases in between. Here the CDR3 reads CASSPYRAHNYGYTF. CDR3 DNA sequence: TGTGCCAGCTCACCTTACAGGGCCCATAACTATGGCTACACCTTC.

At least ten counts were recorded for this clonotype. This sequence joins TRBV7-9 and TRBJ1-1; D call uncertain. The V gene's germline CDR1 is SEHNR and CDR2 FQNEAQ (reference sequence). The CDR3 totals 12 residues. V lost 8 bases to trimming and J lost 0 bases, with 7 bases between them. CDR3 nucleotides: TGTGCCAGCGGCGGTCTGAACACTGAAGCTTTCTTT. Translation: CASGGLNTEAFF.

This clonotype appeared many times. The rearrangement links TRBV6-6 to TRBJ2-1; either TRBD1 or TRBD2 may fit D (5 bases each). CDR1 and CDR2 from the germline V gene are MNHNY and SVGAGI (reference sequence). This CDR3 has 15 residues. V shed 5 bases and J shed 0 bases, with 11 bases lying between them. CDR3 loop: CASSRDASSYNEQFF. The CDR3 nucleotides read TGTGCCAGCAGTCGGGACGCCAGCTCCTACAATGAGCAGTTCTTC.

This clonotype was observed a handful of times. The rearrangement links TRBV19 to TRBJ2-7; D may correspond to TRBD1 or TRBD2 (5 bases each). Deletions cut 10 bases from V and 6 bases from J, with 16 bases between. Germline CDR1 reads LNHDA; CDR2 reads SQIVND (reference sequence). The CDR3 sequence is 12 residues long. This chain's CDR3 is CATPAPGTEQYF. CDR3 DNA: TGTGCCACCCCTGCCCCCGGGACCGAGCAGTACTTC.

This clonotype came up a few times. This chain uses TRBV5-6 with TRBJ2-1; D remains unclear. Trimming shortened V by 0 bases and J by 6 bases, and 4 bases separated the two germline ends. There are 12 residues in the CDR3. Per the germline V gene, CDR1 is SGHDT and CDR2 is YYEEEE. CDR3 residues: CASSLVLNEQFF. In DNA, the CDR3 is TGTGCCAGCAGCTTGGTACTCAATGAGCAGTTCTTC. The full variable domain, completed using reference TRBV5-6 and TRBJ2-1, is DAGVTQSPTHLIKTRGQQVTLRCSPKSGHDTVSWYQQALGQGPQFIFQYYEEEERQRGNFPDRFSGHQFPNYSSELNVNALLLGDSALYLCASSLVLNEQFFGPGTRLTVL.

The V and J genes are TRBV3-1 and TRBJ2-7, with 11 bases aligning to TRBD2. CDR1 is LGHDT and CDR2 is YNNKEL in the germline V gene (reference sequence). V lost 5 bases and J lost 4; bases outside the gene matches: 10. The CDR3 has 16 amino acids. CDR3 residues: CASSGLAGPFGYEQYF. In DNA form, the CDR3 reads TGTGCCAGCAGCGGACTAGCGGGTCCATTCGGGTACGAGCAGTACTTC.

The rearrangement uses TRBV14 and TRBJ2-1; 12 bases are shared with TRBD1. After removal of 5 bases from V and 8 bases from J, the junction contained 7 bases not matched to a gene. CDR3 length: 15 residues. The germline V gene has CDR1 SGHDN and CDR2 FVKESK. The CDR3 DNA is TGTGCCAGCAGCACCGGGACAGGGGGCCGGGATGAGCAGTTCTTC. Translating gives CASSTGTGGRDEQFF.

Many counts were recorded for this clonotype. The V gene is TRBV4-1, the J gene TRBJ2-1, with a possible D match to TRBD1 (5 bases). V was cut by 1 base and J by 7 bases, with 17 bases left in between. The CDR3 length is 16 residues. In germline, CDR1 is MGHRA, CDR2 YSYEKL. The CDR3 here is CASSQAQGVARNEQFF. The CDR3 coding sequence is TGCGCCAGCAGCCAAGCTCAGGGTGTGGCCAGAAATGAGCAGTTCTTC.

V and J are TRBV9 and TRBJ2-1; the D is unclear. Between the trimmed V and J ends, which lost 4 bases and 0 bases, there was a span of 14 bases. This CDR3 is 16 amino acids long. The germline CDR1 and CDR2 sequences are SGDLS and YYNGEE. The CDR3 sequence is CASSPTTVSSYNEQFF. CDR3 sequence (DNA): TGTGCCAGCAGCCCTACGACCGTGAGCTCCTACAATGAGCAGTTCTTC.

This clonotype was detected a few times. The rearrangement joins TRBV7-6 to TRBJ1-2; possible D gene TRBD1, 5 bases. The V gene lost 8 bases and the J gene lost 5 bases, with 15 bases spanning the gap. The CDR3 is 13 residues long. Germline V gene data show CDR1 as SGHVS and CDR2 as FNYEAQ. For the CDR3, the DNA is TGTGCCAGCGGGCTCATGGGGGAGTATGGCTACACCTTC. Encoded protein: CASGLMGEYGYTF.

In this sample, this clonotype turned up a few times. The chain employs TRBV20-1 and TRBJ1-5, with D possibly matching TRBD1 (5 bases). This CDR3 region has 13 residues. V was cut by 7 bases and J by 3 bases, with 13 bases left in between. Germline V gives CDR1 DFQATT, CDR2 SNEGSKA (reference sequence). The CDR3 bases are TGCAGTGTTATAGCGGGGGTCAATCAGCCCCAGCATTTT. Translated, it gives CSVIAGVNQPQHF.

This clonotype was seen many times. The chain joins TRBV18 to TRBJ1-5; tentatively, D is TRBD1 (5 bases). V dropped 3 bases and J dropped 7 bases, with 10 bases sitting between them. CDR3 length: 13 amino acids. Germline V lookup: CDR1 KGHSH, CDR2 LQKENI. As DNA, the CDR3 is TGTGCCAGCTCACCTACCCGGGGCCAGCCCCAGCATTTT. Translating it yields CASSPTRGQPQHF.

The chain employs TRBV3-1 and TRBJ1-2; no clear D. The CDR3 consists of 15 residues. Germline V lookup: CDR1 LGHDT, CDR2 YNNKEL (reference sequence). Between the trimmed V and J ends, which lost 2 bases and 4 bases, there was a span of 14 bases. CDR3 in DNA: TGTGCCAGCAGCCAAACCCGAGGTTTTGGCTATGGCTACACCTTC. Translating gives CASSQTRGFGYGYTF.

Details on this clonotype: A much larger clone is a single base away; this may be a read error. This chain links TRBV2 with TRBJ1-1; the D gene is possibly TRBD1 (5 bases). The germline V gene encodes CDR1 SNHLY and CDR2 FYNNEI. The V gene lost 2 bases and the J gene lost 3 bases, with 13 bases spanning the gap. The CDR3 spans 15 residues. CDR3 nucleotides: TGTGCCAGCAGTGAAACCAGGGACGGGGACACTGAAGCTTTCTTT. It codes for CASSETRDGDTEAFF. The complete variable domain, with remaining parts taken from reference TRBV2 and TRBJ1-1, reads EPEVTQTPSHQVTQMGQEVILRCVPISNHLYFYWYRQILGQKVEFLVSFYNNEISEKSEIFDDQFSVERPDGSNFTLKIRSTKLEDSAMYFCASSETRDGDTEAFFGQGTRLTVV.

The chain is built from TRBV12-3 or TRBV12-4 and TRBJ1-2, with 7 bases identical to TRBD1. The length of the CDR3 is 13 residues. V gave up 4 bases and J gave up 4 bases; unmatched junction bases: 3. The DNA for the CDR3 is TGTGCCAGCAGTTGGGACAGCGGCTATGGCTACACCTTC. Translation gives CASSWDSGYGYTF.